The entry below gives a single TCR beta chain sequence along with its context. The sample belongs to a study of identical twins. V was pared by 0 bases and J by 3 bases, with 12 bases between. Germline CDR1 reads ENHRY; CDR2 reads SYGVKD. The CDR3 runs to 15 residues. One entry per CDR3 protein results from TCRdb running MiXCR on the 5' RACE reads. The sample shows 400,000 to 650,000 distinct CDR3 sequences, approximately 22% of them seen only once. This sample was shared with a second study, whose subject was T cells expressing NK-cell markers. That investigation notes: A few donors' CD3+CD56-NKG2C+ cells were dominated by the same clonotypes.

Source material: CD4+ T cells sorted from blood. The receptor comes from a woman younger than 30 in good health. This chain uses TRBV10-3 with TRBJ2-7; D is perhaps TRBD2 (5 bases). The CDR3 here is CAISESSTRYYEQYF. CDR3 sequence (DNA): TGTGCCATCAGTGAGTCGTCAACTAGGTACTACGAGCAGTACTTC.